These T cell receptor beta chains were read from a single sample in a study of regulatory T cells in long-lasting Graves disease. TCRdb reprocessed the multiplex PCR reads with MiXCR, giving one entry per CDR3 protein. The table records under 450,000 distinct CDR3 sequences, around 15% of them present only once. The sample was also reused in another study, on T cells in Graves' hyperthyroidism and ophthalmopathy.

Sequencing was performed on peripheral blood mononuclear cells (PBMCs), taken at new diagnosis, from a patient treated with antithyroid drugs. The receptors originated from a woman between 18 and 29 years old with Graves disease. The conserved cysteine and the conserved F or W are not part of the CDR3 here.

j_gene	v_gene	CDR3aa
TRBJ1-2	TRBV10-3	AISGATGYYGYT
TRBJ1-5	TRBV6-1	ASSPGADSNQPQH
TRBJ2-2	TRBV3-1	ASSQGGFADFTGELF
TRBJ1-6	TRBV19	ASKDSSNSYNSPLH
TRBJ2-7	TRBV15	ATSKDRGGYEQY
TRBJ1-1	TRBV6-1	ASLRGTEAF
TRBJ2-1	TRBV4-3	ASSPLGLAGGRVSYNEQF
TRBJ2-1	TRBV5-1	ASSLIQGAFNEQF
TRBJ1-6	TRBV28	ASILGGNNSPLH
TRBJ1-1	TRBV6-5	ASSYSRPNTEAF
TRBJ2-3	TRBV20-1	SAQLTLDDTQY
TRBJ1-3	TRBV20-1	SGSKGYSGNTIY
TRBJ1-1	TRBV5-1	ASSFGGDRGRVGTEAF
TRBJ1-5	TRBV6-1	ASSERTGYGNQPQH
TRBJ2-1	TRBV5-1	ASSSQGTSGGRGEQF
TRBJ2-3	TRBV6-1	ARGNSGSSTDTQY
TRBJ1-1	TRBV6-1	ASRGQRTEAF
TRBJ2-7	TRBV7-3	ASSLTPDSLHEQY
TRBJ1-1	TRBV30	AWSVSYSQAF
TRBJ2-7	TRBV5-4	ASSLGRGLSGISYEQY
TRBJ1-1	TRBV5-1	ASSLSSYVNTEAF
TRBJ2-7	TRBV10-3	AISEGGSSYEQY
TRBJ1-3	TRBV9	ASSTQGIDTIY
TRBJ2-1	TRBV6-2/TRBV6-3	ASSWTSGSLSYNEQF
TRBJ1-1	TRBV7-3	ASSLGSRMNTEAF
TRBJ1-6	TRBV3-1	ASSQDPGRNSPLH
TRBJ1-5	TRBV5-6	ASSPGQGRYQPQH
TRBJ1-5	TRBV6-1	ASSEVRQPQH
TRBJ2-7	TRBV25-1	ASTPTDSYEQY
TRBJ1-5	TRBV20-1	SLSQGNQPQH
TRBJ2-1	TRBV30	AWTAAGVYNEQF
TRBJ1-6	TRBV30	AWSRGRESPLH